This T cell receptor (beta chain) is from a study of human T cells and chemical hapten exposure. Noted time point: healthy volunteer bleed at 2 weeks. The study extracted total RNA from unfractionated whole blood. Original data processing: The median was roughly 100,000 TCRs per sample, ranging roughly 20,000 to 750,000. MiXCR, applied by TCRdb to the RACE reads, yields one record per CDR3 protein. V and J calls and clone size were set by TCRdb, not the authors. The sample holds approximately 45,000 distinct CDR3 sequences, about 4.5% seen once. There are a few counts of this clonotype. Material for sequencing was whole blood. This sequence was found in a female donor in good health. Some clones in this sample may be carry-over from other donors' samples.

The chain's CDR3 is CASSFGSHDPLAQHF. The CDR3 nucleotides read TGTGCCAGCAGTTTTGGCAGCCATGACCCGTTAGCCCAGCATTTT. The chain is built from TRBV12-3 or TRBV12-4 and TRBJ1-5; no clear D. This CDR3 has 15 amino acids. The V end lost 3 bases, the J end lost 11 bases, and 20 bases lay between the germline ends.